Listed below are T cell receptor beta chains from one sample, sequenced in a study of cytomegalovirus exposure and HLA in healthy donors. Repertoires were generated with immunoSEQ multiplex PCR, while TCRdb's copy carries only in-frame clones and drops some. The profile shows about 210,000 clones, about four fifths of them singletons. Sequences were obtained from PBMCs. All receptors come from a woman in her twenties or thirties in good health and CMV-seropositive. Both conserved end residues are part of each CDR3. D genes are given only for firm matches. Expanded clones are given a class, and other clones once, few, many or no size at all.

j_call	v_call	clone_size	d_call	cdr3_aa	cdr3_nt
TRBJ1-1	TRBV18	few	NA	CASSPDRTMNTEAFF	TGTGCCAGCTCTCCGGACAGAACCATGAACACTGAAGCTTTCTTT
TRBJ2-1	TRBV7-3	NA	NA	CASSLVANNEQFF	TGTGCCAGCAGCTTAGTGGCAAACAATGAGCAGTTCTTC
TRBJ2-1	TRBV21-1	NA	NA	CASSKGRTGRAPGLAGGENEQFF	TGTGCCAGCAGCAAAGGAAGGACAGGGAGAGCCCCGGGACTAGCGGGAGGAGAAAATGAGCAGTTCTTC
TRBJ2-4	TRBV11-3	few	NA	CASSPAKNIQYF	TGTGCCAGCTCCCCGGCCAAAAACATTCAGTACTTC
TRBJ1-5	TRBV9	few	TRBD1	CASSVVTGARLDQPQHF	TGTGCCAGCAGCGTAGTTACAGGGGCTAGATTGGATCAGCCCCAGCATTTT
TRBJ1-5	TRBV18	NA	TRBD1	CASSQGQGGNQPQHF	TGTGCCAGCTCACAAGGACAGGGAGGCAATCAGCCCCAGCATTTT
TRBJ2-3	TRBV10-3	NA	TRBD2	CAISALAGGGTDTQYF	TGTGCCATCAGTGCGCTAGCGGGAGGAGGCACAGATACGCAGTATTTT
TRBJ2-7	TRBV7-3	NA	TRBD2	CASSLYAGGYYEQYF	TGTGCCAGCAGCCTTTACGCGGGAGGATACTACGAGCAGTACTTC
TRBJ1-2	TRBV9	NA	TRBD1	CAIGQGDPYGYTF	TGTGCCATAGGACAGGGGGATCCCTATGGCTACACCTTC
TRBJ1-4	TRBV25-1	NA	NA	CASSPGATNEKLFF	TGTGCCAGCAGTCCGGGGGCAACTAATGAAAAACTGTTTTTT
TRBJ2-1	TRBV27	NA	TRBD2	CASSLDRVWREGPEQFF	TGTGCCAGCAGTTTAGATCGGGTTTGGCGGGAGGGCCCTGAGCAGTTCTTC
TRBJ2-7	TRBV6-6	NA	TRBD1	CASSGTGRYEQYF	TGTGCCAGCAGCGGGACAGGGAGGTACGAGCAGTACTTC
TRBJ1-4	TRBV19	NA	NA	CASSINRGTNEKLFF	TGTGCCAGTAGTATAAACCGGGGGACTAATGAAAAACTGTTTTTT
TRBJ1-1	TRBV5-1	NA	NA	CASSSRQAHTEAFF	TGCGCCAGCAGCTCCCGACAGGCTCACACTGAAGCTTTCTTT
TRBJ2-7	TRBV4-1	NA	TRBD1	CASSLTSGDRGYEQYF	TGCGCCAGCAGCCTCACCTCGGGGGACAGGGGCTACGAGCAGTACTTC
TRBJ2-7	TRBV2	NA	TRBD1	CASSVGTGTEQYF	TGTGCCAGCAGTGTGGGGACAGGGACCGAGCAGTACTTC
TRBJ2-7	TRBV5-6	NA	TRBD2	CASSWGGASGGDEQYF	TGTGCCAGCAGCTGGGGTGGGGCTAGCGGGGGAGACGAGCAGTACTTC
TRBJ2-3	TRBV6-5	NA	TRBD2	CAISERGNTDTQYF	TGTGCCATCAGTGAGCGGGGTAACACAGATACGCAGTATTTT
TRBJ2-7	TRBV28	NA	TRBD1	CASSYRGKQYF	TGTGCCAGCAGTTACAGGGGGAAGCAGTACTTC
TRBJ2-1	TRBV6-1	few	TRBD2	CASSAGTTYNEQFF	TGTGCCAGCAGTGCGGGGACTACCTACAATGAGCAGTTCTTC
TRBJ2-7	TRBV28	NA	TRBD1	CASTPLDREAYEQYF	TGTGCCAGTACTCCTTTGGACAGGGAGGCGTACGAGCAGTACTTC
TRBJ2-2	TRBV6-5	NA	NA	CASSLARFGELFF	TGTGCCAGCAGCCTGGCCCGTTTCGGGGAGCTGTTTTTT
TRBJ2-1	TRBV2	once	TRBD1	CASSDWTGDSKYNEQFF	TGTGCCAGCAGTGATTGGACAGGGGATTCAAAATACAATGAGCAGTTCTTC
TRBJ2-2	TRBV11-3	NA	NA	CASSPRRGGELFF	TGTGCCAGCAGCCCCCGGCGGGGCGGGGAGCTGTTTTTT
TRBJ2-7	TRBV7-9	NA	NA	CASSLFREQYF	TGTGCCAGCAGCTTATTCCGCGAGCAGTACTTC
TRBJ1-2	TRBV19	NA	TRBD1	CASSITGDTYGYTF	TGTGCCAGTAGTATAACAGGGGACACCTACGGCTACACCTTC
TRBJ2-5	TRBV11-1	NA	NA	CASSLGTFQETQYF	TGTGCCAGCAGCTTAGGGACTTTTCAAGAGACCCAGTACTTC
TRBJ1-1	TRBV6-1	few	NA	CASAGTGDTEAFF	TGTGCCAGCGCGGGTACTGGAGACACTGAAGCTTTCTTT
TRBJ2-3	TRBV4-2	NA	TRBD1	CASEPYRGRSDTQYF	TGTGCCAGCGAGCCGTACAGGGGGCGGTCAGATACGCAGTATTTT
TRBJ2-4	TRBV27	NA	NA	CASGPGGGNIQYF	TGTGCCAGCGGGCCCGGGGGAGGAAACATTCAGTACTTC